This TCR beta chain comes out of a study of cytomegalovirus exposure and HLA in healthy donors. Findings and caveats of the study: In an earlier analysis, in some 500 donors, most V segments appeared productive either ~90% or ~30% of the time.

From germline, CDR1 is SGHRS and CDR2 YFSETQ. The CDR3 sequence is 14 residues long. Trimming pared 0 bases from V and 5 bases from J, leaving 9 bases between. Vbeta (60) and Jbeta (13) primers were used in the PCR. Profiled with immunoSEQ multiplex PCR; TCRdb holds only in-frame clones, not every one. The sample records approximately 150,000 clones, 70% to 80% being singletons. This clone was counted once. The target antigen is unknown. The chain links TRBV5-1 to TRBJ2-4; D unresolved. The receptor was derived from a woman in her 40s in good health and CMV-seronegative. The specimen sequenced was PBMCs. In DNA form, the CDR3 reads TGCGCCAGCAGCTTGGGAGTTATGGAAAACATTCAGTACTTC. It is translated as CASSLGVMENIQYF.